The next 4 T cell receptor beta chains were all read from a single sample in a study of blood T cell repertoires in COVID-19 (dated by TCRdb to the early 2020s). The library was built by means of the immunoSEQ multiplex PCR assay. TCRdb re-hosts the immuneACCESS table, in-frame sequences only. Its copies lack some clones; in the studies checked, an unresolved V gene accounts for under half of them, and the cause for the rest is not known. This sample is represented by roughly 230,000 clones; roughly four fifths of them were singletons. In total, the top ten clones hold about 4% of the sample. Material: peripheral blood. Every receptor here comes from a man aged 45-60 years with acute or convalescent COVID-19.

The chain joins TRBV18 to TRBJ1-3; D is ambiguous. The CDR3 length is 18 residues. Per the germline V gene, CDR1 is KGHSH and CDR2 is LQKENI. Deletions cut 4 bases from V and 0 bases from J, with 19 bases between. CDR3 sequence (DNA): TGTGCCAGCTCACGGTTACCGGGATCTACCCTCTCTGGAAACACCATATATTTT. This gives the protein CASSRLPGSTLSGNTIYF.

CDR3 DNA: TGTGCCAGCAGTTTTGGTTCCTCACTTGAGCCCCAGCATTTT. It yields the protein CASSFGSSLEPQHF. The chain combines TRBV28 with TRBJ1-5; D unresolved. Germline V CDR1 and CDR2: MDHEN, SYDVKM. This CDR3 spans 14 amino acids. Trimming shortened V by 3 bases and J by 8 bases, and 14 bases separated the two germline ends.

V is TRBV2 and J is TRBJ2-3, with D possibly TRBD2 on 7 matching bases. Germline V gene data show CDR1 as SNHLY and CDR2 as FYNNEI. Trimming stripped 4 bases from V and 4 bases from J, with 15 bases between. The CDR3 has 15 residues. As DNA, the CDR3 is TGTGCCAGCAGTGTACGGGGAGGGGGGGCAGATACGCAGTATTTT. Its protein product is CASSVRGGGADTQYF.

V usage is TRBV15 and J usage is TRBJ1-1; the match to TRBD1 covers 7 bases. The V segment lost 3 bases and the J segment 10 bases; nucleotides outside the gene matches: 14. This CDR3 spans 15 amino acids. Germline values: CDR1 LNHNV, CDR2 YYDKDF (reference sequence). CDR3 residues: CATSRDTGAPAGAFF. For the CDR3, the DNA is TGTGCCACCAGCAGGGATACAGGGGCCCCCGCCGGAGCTTTCTTT.